These 3 T cell receptor beta chains share one sample of origin, sequenced in a study of kidney transplant recipient with SARS-CoV-2 infection. TCRdb reprocessed the reads with MiXCR, giving one entry per CDR3 protein. This table holds some 220,000 distinct CDR3 sequences, 25% to 35% found once. Sequencing used a blood sample, obtained at baseline and on day 111 from a kidney transplant recipient. The receptor set was obtained from a male patient between 25 and 39 years old who had COVID-19 and was a kidney transplant recipient. The T cells may partly be graft donor cells.

The sample holds many counts of this clonotype. The rearrangement links TRBV10-3 to TRBJ2-1; the D is unclear. V gave up 10 bases and J gave up 7 bases, with 11 bases separating them. There are 11 residues in the CDR3. Germline assignment: CDR1 ENHRY and CDR2 SYGVKD. CDR3 amino acids: CATSIGNEQFF. The CDR3 region has the DNA TGTGCCACCTCGATTGGTAATGAGCAGTTCTTC.

On this clonotype itself: It may be a read error: a sequence one base away is much more abundant. The genes are TRBV24-1 and TRBJ2-1; weak D call: TRBD2 (5 bases). CDR1 KGHDR and CDR2 SFDVKD come from the germline V gene. The CDR3 totals 12 residues. CDR3 nucleotides: TGTACCACCGCGAGGGAAGGTAATGAGCAGTTCTTC. Its protein is CTTAREGNEQFF.

This clonotype was recorded many times. V is TRBV2 and J is TRBJ1-6, with a weak D call TRBD1 (6 bases). V gave up 4 bases and J gave up 3 bases, with 16 bases separating them. The CDR3 runs to 17 residues. Germline values: CDR1 SNHLY, CDR2 FYNNEI. CDR3 sequence reads: CASSAQGLRDYNSPLHF. The DNA for the CDR3 is TGTGCCAGCAGTGCTCAGGGGCTTCGGGACTATAATTCACCCCTCCACTTT.